This T cell receptor beta chain is drawn from a study of T cell responses to AZD1222 COVID-19 vaccine. On the study more broadly: The study pooled second doses at about 4 or about 12 weeks.

Comments on this clone: The antigen is undetermined.

The assay was immunoSEQ multiplex PCR, and TCRdb's table has in-frame clones only and misses some. The sample carries roughly 92,000 clones, around 90% recorded once. Study observations and caveats: The sample set comprised mostly white British donors with more females, and clonal diversity was possibly underestimated. Baseline testing showed seropositivity in only 5 or 6 AZD1222 recipients.

This clonotype originated in an adult in good health. The sample was peripheral blood, taken on day 0 of AZD1222 vaccination.

This chain's CDR3 is CASSLGSVGARTDTQYF. CDR3 DNA sequence: TGTGCCAGCAGCTTAGGATCCGTGGGGGCCCGCACAGATACGCAGTATTTT. The chain joins TRBV11-3 to TRBJ2-3; perhaps TRBD1 as D (6 bases). The CDR3 loop spans 17 amino acids. Germline CDR1 SGHNT, CDR2 YENEEA. V was shortened by 1 base and J by 1 base, with 15 bases between the two germline ends.